One sample yielded the 5 T cell receptor beta chains listed below, sequenced in a study of early T cells in non-severe SARS-CoV-2 infection. TCRdb recomputed calls from the 5' RACE reads with MiXCR, one row per CDR3 protein. The table includes around 88,000 distinct CDR3 sequences, over 13% detected once. Sample: whole blood. The receptors stem from an adult who was a healthcare worker with PCR-confirmed SARS-CoV-2 infection or an uninfected control (not recorded which).

The V gene is TRBV2, the J gene TRBJ2-1; possible D gene TRBD1, 6 bases. V lost 6 bases, J lost 5 bases, and 8 bases lay in between. The CDR3 spans 12 residues. In germline, CDR1 is SNHLY, CDR2 FYNNEI. CDR3 DNA sequence: TGTGCCAGCAGCAGACAGGACAATGAGCAGTTCTTC. Translated: CASSRQDNEQFF.

This sequence joins TRBV12-3 or TRBV12-4 and TRBJ1-2; TRBD1 aligns across 8 bases. The CDR3 contains 13 residues. The V gene end was trimmed by 4 bases and the J gene end by 6 bases; junction bases not matched to a gene: 4. Here the CDR3 DNA reads TGTGCCAGCAGTTCCCAGGGGGCTGATGGCTACACCTTC. Amino acids: CASSSQGADGYTF.

This clonotype has more than one count but fewer than ten. This chain connects TRBV5-4 to TRBJ2-3; 10 bases match TRBD2. The CDR3 runs to 17 residues. Germline lookup yields CDR1 SGHNT and CDR2 YYREEE (reference sequence). V was pared by 0 bases and J by 4 bases, with 8 bases of the junction left unmatched. Here the CDR3 reads CASSLVRLAGEADTQYF. CDR3 nucleotide sequence: TGTGCCAGCAGCTTGGTGCGGCTAGCGGGAGAGGCAGATACGCAGTATTTT.

This clonotype showed up just a few times. The chain links TRBV20-1 to TRBJ2-1, with 7 nucleotides matching TRBD2. Germline trimming cut 1 base from V and 3 bases from J; bases unmatched to any gene: 3. This CDR3 has 14 amino acids. Germline V gene data show CDR1 as DFQATT and CDR2 as SNEGSKA (reference sequence). This CDR3 reads CSARGTSDYNEQFF. DNA for the CDR3: TGCAGTGCTAGAGGGACTAGTGACTACAATGAGCAGTTCTTC.

The J gene is TRBJ2-7, the V gene TRBV2; D perhaps matches TRBD2 (7 bases). Trimming pared 10 bases from V and 0 bases from J, leaving 13 bases between. Per germline, CDR1 SNHLY and CDR2 FYNNEI. The CDR3 is 13 amino acids. The CDR3 region has the DNA TGTGCCACCCGGGGGGCGAGCTCCTACGAGCAGTACTTC. This translates into CATRGASSYEQYF.